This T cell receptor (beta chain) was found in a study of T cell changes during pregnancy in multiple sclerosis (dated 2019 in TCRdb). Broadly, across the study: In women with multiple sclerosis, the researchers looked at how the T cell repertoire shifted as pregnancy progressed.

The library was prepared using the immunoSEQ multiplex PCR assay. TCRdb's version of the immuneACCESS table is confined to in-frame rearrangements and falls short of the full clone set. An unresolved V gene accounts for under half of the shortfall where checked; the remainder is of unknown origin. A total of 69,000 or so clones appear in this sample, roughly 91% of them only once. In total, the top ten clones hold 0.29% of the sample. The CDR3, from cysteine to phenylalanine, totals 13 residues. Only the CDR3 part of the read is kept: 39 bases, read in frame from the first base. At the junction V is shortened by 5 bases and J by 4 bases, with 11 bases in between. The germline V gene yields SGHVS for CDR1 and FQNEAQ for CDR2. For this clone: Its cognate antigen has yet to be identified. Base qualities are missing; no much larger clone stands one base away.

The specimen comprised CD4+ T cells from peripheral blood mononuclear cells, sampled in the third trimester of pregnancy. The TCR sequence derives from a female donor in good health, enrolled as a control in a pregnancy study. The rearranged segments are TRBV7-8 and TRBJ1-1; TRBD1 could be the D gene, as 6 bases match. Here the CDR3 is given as CASSQRTATEAFF. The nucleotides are TGTGCCAGCAGCCAACGGACAGCCACTGAAGCTTTCTTT.